This T cell receptor beta chain was sequenced in a study of OX40 agonist ivuxolimab in advanced cancers. Turning to the study itself: Patients were infused with ivuxolimab every 2 weeks at 0.01 to 10 mg/kg. Three patients had partial responses: one hepatocellular carcinoma, two cutaneous melanoma.

Germline CDR1 and CDR2: SNHLY and FYNNEI. With 5 bases clipped from V and 8 bases from J, the junction kept 8 bases outside the gene matches. The CDR3 length is 13 residues. This clone was seen once. Its antigen is unidentified. Points from the study as a whole: More expanded clones were found, on average, in CD8+ than in CD4+ T cells.

TCRdb's table, derived via immunoSEQ multiplex PCR, lists solely in-frame clones and lacks some. The sample yields 20,000 to 25,000 clones, around three quarters seen once. The material sequenced was CD4+ or CD8+ T cells sorted from blood, taken in a trial of the OX40 agonist ivuxolimab. The chain couples TRBV2 to TRBJ1-1; 7 positions agree with TRBD1. The TCR sequence derives from an adult with an advanced solid tumor such as melanoma, head and neck, liver or kidney cancer. CDR3 bases: TGTGCCAGCAGTATTGACAGGGCGGCCGAAGCTTTCTTT. The encoded protein is CASSIDRAAEAFF.